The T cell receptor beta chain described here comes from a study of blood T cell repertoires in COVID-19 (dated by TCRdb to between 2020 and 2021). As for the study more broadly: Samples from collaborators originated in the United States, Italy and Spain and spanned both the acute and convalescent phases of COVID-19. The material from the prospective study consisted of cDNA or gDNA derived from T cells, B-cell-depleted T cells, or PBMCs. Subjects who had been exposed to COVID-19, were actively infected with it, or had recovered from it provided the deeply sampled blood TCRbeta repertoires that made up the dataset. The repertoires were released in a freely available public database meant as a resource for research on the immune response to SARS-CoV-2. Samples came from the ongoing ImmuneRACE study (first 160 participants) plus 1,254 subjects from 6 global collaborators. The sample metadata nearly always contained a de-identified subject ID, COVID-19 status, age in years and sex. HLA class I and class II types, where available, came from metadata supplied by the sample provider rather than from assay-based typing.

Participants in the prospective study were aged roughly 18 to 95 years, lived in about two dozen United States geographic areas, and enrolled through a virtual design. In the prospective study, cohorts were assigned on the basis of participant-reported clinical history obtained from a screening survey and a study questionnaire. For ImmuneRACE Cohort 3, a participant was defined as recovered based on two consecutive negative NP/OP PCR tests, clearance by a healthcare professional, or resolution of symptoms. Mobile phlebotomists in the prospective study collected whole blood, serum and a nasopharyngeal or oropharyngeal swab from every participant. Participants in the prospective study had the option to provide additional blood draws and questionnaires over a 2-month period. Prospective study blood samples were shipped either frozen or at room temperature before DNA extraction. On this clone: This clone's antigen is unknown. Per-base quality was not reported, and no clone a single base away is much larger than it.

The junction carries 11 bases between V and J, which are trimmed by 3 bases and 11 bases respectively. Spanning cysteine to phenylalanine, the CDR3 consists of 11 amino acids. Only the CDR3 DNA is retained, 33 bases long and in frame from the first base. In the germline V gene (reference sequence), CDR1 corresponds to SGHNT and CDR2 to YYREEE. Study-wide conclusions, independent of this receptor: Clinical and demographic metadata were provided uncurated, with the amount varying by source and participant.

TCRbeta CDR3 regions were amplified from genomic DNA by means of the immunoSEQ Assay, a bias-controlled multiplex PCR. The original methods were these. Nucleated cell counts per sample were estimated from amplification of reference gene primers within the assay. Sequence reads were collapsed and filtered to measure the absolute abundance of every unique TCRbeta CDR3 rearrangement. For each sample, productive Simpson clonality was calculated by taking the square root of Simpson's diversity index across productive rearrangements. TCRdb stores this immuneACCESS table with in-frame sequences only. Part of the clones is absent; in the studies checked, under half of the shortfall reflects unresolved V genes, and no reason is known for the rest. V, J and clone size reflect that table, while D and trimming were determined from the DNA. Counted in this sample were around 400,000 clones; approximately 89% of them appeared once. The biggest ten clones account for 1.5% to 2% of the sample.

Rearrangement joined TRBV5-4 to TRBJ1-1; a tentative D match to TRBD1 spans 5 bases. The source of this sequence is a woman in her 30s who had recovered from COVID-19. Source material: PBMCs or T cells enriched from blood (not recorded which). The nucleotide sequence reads TGTGCCAGCAGCTCCGCGGGGCAGGCTTTCTTT. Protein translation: CASSSAGQAFF.